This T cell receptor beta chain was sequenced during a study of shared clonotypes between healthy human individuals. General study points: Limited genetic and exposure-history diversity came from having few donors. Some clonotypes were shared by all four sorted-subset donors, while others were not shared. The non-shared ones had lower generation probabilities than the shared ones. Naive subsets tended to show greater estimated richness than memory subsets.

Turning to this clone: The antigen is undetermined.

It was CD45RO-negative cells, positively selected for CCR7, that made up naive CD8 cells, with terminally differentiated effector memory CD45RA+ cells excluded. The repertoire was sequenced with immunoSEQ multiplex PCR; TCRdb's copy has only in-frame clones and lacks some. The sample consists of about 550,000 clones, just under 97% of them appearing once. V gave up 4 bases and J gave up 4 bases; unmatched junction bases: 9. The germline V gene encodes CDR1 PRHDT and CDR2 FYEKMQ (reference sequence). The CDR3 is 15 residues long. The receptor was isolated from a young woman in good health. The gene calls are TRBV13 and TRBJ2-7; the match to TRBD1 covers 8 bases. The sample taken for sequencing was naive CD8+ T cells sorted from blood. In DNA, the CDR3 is TGTGCCAGCAGCTGGCGGACAGGGCGCCCTTACGAGCAGTACTTC. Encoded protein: CASSWRTGRPYEQYF.